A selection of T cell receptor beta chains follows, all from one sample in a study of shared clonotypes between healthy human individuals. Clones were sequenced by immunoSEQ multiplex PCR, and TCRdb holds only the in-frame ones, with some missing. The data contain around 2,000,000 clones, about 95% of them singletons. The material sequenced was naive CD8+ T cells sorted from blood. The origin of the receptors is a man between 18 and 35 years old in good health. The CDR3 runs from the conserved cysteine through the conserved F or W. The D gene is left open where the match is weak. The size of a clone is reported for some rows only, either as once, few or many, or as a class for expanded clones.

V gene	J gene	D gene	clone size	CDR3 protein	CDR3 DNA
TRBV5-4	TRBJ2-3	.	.	CASSLIPAGTDTQYF	TGTGCCAGCAGCTTAATACCAGCGGGCACAGATACGCAGTATTTT
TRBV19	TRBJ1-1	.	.	CASSLRQDTEAFF	TGTGCCAGTAGTCTCCGACAGGACACTGAAGCTTTCTTT
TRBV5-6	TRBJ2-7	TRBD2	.	CASSLRRGGDEQYF	TGTGCCAGCAGCTTGCGGCGGGGGGGCGACGAGCAGTACTTC
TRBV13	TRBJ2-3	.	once	CASSLEDTQYF	TGTGCCAGCAGCTTAGAAGATACGCAGTATTTT
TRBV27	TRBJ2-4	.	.	CASRVKNIQYF	TGTGCCAGCAGGGTCAAAAACATTCAGTACTTC
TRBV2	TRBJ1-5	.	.	CASSEGGTNQPQHF	TGTGCCAGCAGTGAAGGGGGCACCAATCAGCCCCAGCATTTT
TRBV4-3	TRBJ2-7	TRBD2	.	CASSQAHLAGGSSYEQYF	TGCGCCAGCAGCCAAGCCCACCTAGCGGGAGGGAGCTCCTACGAGCAGTACTTC
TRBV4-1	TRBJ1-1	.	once	CASSQDQVGAAREAFEAFF	TGCGCCAGCAGCCAAGATCAGGTCGGGGCGGCCCGGGAGGCTTTTGAAGCTTTCTTT
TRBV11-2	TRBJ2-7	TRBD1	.	CASSLGTGSYEQYF	TGTGCCAGCAGCTTAGGGACAGGGTCGTACGAGCAGTACTTC
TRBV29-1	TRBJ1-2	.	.	CSVIDGSNYGYTF	TGCAGCGTCATTGACGGCTCTAACTATGGCTACACCTTC
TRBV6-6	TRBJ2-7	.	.	CASSRDSALEQYF	TGTGCCAGCAGCCGGGACTCAGCGCTCGAGCAGTACTTC
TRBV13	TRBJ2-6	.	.	CASSLEGSGANVLTF	TGTGCCAGCAGCTTAGAAGGGTCCGGGGCCAACGTCCTGACTTTC
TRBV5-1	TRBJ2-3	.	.	CASSLERGGITDTQYF	TGCGCCAGCAGCTTGGAGCGAGGGGGAATCACAGATACGCAGTATTTT
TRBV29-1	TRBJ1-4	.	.	CSAMDGGNEKLFF	TGCAGCGCTATGGACGGAGGAAATGAAAAACTGTTTTTT
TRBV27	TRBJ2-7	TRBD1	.	CASSFSSGTVSYEQYF	TGTGCCAGCAGTTTCTCCTCCGGGACAGTCTCCTACGAGCAGTACTTC
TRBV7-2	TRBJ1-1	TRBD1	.	CASSFRDRGPEAFF	TGTGCCAGCAGCTTCCGGGACAGGGGACCTGAAGCTTTCTTT
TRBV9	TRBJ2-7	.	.	CASSGPAGTDYEQYF	TGTGCCAGCAGCGGTCCGGCCGGGACGGACTACGAGCAGTACTTC
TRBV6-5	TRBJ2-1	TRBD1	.	CASSPTGDYNEQFF	TGTGCCAGCAGCCCGACAGGGGACTACAATGAGCAGTTCTTC
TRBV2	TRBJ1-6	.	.	CASSEHGDNSPLHF	TGTGCCAGCAGTGAACACGGGGATAATTCACCCCTCCACTTT
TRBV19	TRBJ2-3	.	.	CASMGIPPYGTDTQYF	TGTGCCAGTATGGGGATACCCCCCTACGGCACAGATACGCAGTATTTT
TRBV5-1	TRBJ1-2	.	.	CASSLAGSNYGYTF	TGCGCCAGCAGCTTGGCTGGGTCTAACTATGGCTACACCTTC
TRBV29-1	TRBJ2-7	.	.	CSVEPQGAGEQYF	TGCAGCGTTGAACCCCAGGGCGCCGGCGAGCAGTACTTC
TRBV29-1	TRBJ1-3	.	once	CSVYLAGANTIYF	TGCAGCGTCTACCTCGCCGGGGCTAACACCATATATTTT
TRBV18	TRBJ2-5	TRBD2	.	CASSRLAGGEETQYF	TGTGCCAGCTCGCGACTAGCGGGAGGGGAAGAGACCCAGTACTTC
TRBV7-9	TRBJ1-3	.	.	CASSLGVRRGTSGNTIYF	TGTGCCAGCAGCTTAGGGGTCAGGCGGGGGACCTCTGGAAACACCATATATTTT
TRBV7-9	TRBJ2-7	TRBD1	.	CASSLDRGVKGYEQYF	TGTGCCAGCAGCTTAGACAGGGGAGTAAAGGGCTACGAGCAGTACTTC
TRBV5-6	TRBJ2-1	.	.	CASSLEGGEQFF	TGTGCCAGCAGCTTGGAAGGAGGTGAGCAGTTCTTC
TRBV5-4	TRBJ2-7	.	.	CASSYRLGGGYEQYF	TGTGCCAGCAGCTACCGACTCGGGGGTGGGTACGAGCAGTACTTC
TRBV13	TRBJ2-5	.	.	CASSLGAQGRETQYF	TGTGCCAGCAGCTTAGGAGCACAAGGGCGAGAGACCCAGTACTTC
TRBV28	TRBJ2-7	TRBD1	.	CASSGTGSGSYEQYF	TGTGCCAGCAGTGGGACAGGTTCGGGGTCCTACGAGCAGTACTTC
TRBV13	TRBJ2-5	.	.	CASSSLETQETQYF	TGTGCCAGCAGCTCCTTAGAAACTCAAGAGACCCAGTACTTC
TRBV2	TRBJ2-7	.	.	CASMEISYEQYF	TGTGCCAGCATGGAGATCTCCTACGAGCAGTACTTC
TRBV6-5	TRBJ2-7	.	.	CASSYSKEAVEQYF	TGTGCCAGCAGTTACTCGAAGGAGGCAGTCGAGCAGTACTTC
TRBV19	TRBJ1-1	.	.	CASSGASTEAFF	TGTGCCAGTAGTGGGGCGAGCACTGAAGCTTTCTTT
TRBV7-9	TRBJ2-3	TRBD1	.	CASSFIGGAEDTQYF	TGTGCCAGCAGCTTCATAGGGGGCGCAGAAGATACGCAGTATTTT
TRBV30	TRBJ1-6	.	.	CAWTYSYSQHNSPLHF	TGTGCCTGGACATACAGCTACTCCCAGCATAATTCACCCCTCCACTTT
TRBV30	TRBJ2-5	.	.	CAWSYALWGTQETQYF	TGTGCCTGGAGCTATGCCCTATGGGGAACCCAAGAGACCCAGTACTTC
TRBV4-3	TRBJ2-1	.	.	CASSQDPVNEQFF	TGCGCCAGCAGCCAAGATCCGGTCAATGAGCAGTTCTTC
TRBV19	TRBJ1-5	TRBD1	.	CASSIWTGDQPQHF	TGTGCCAGTAGTATTTGGACAGGGGATCAGCCCCAGCATTTT
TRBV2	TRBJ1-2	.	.	CATYGDLRLTNYGYTF	TGTGCCACCTATGGGGACCTGAGATTGACTAACTATGGCTACACCTTC
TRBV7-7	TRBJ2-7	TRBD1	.	CASSLMQGAVYEQYF	TGTGCTAGCAGCTTGATGCAGGGGGCCGTCTACGAGCAGTACTTC
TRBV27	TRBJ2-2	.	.	CASSMGLNTGELFF	TGTGCCAGCAGTATGGGACTTAACACCGGGGAGCTGTTTTTT
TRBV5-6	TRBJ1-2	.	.	CASSFQQAYYGYTF	TGTGCCAGCAGCTTTCAACAGGCTTACTATGGCTACACCTTC
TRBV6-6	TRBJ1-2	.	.	CASSYTFAQGDYGYTF	TGTGCCAGCAGTTACACCTTTGCCCAGGGTGACTATGGCTACACCTTC
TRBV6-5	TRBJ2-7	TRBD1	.	CASSYVRVQGASEQYF	TGTGCCAGCAGTTACGTGAGGGTACAGGGGGCGTCCGAGCAGTACTTC
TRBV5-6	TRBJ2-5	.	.	CASSSPWEGETQYF	TGTGCCAGCAGCTCACCGTGGGAAGGGGAGACCCAGTACTTC